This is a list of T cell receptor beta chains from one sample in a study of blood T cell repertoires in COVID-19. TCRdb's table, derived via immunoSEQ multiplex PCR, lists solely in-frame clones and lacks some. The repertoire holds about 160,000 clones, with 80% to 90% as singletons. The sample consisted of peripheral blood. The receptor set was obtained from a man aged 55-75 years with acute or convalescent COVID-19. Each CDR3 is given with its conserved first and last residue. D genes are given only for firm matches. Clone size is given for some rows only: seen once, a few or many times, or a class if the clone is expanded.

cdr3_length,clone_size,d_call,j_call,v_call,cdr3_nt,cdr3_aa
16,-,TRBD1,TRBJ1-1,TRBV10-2,TGCGCCAGTAAAGGGGGCCTAAAGTTCATGAACACTGAAGCTTTCTTT,CASKGGLKFMNTEAFF
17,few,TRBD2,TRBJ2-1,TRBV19,TGTGCCAGTAGTATAGGCCTAGCGGGGGGCCTTAGGAATGAGCAGTTCTTC,CASSIGLAGGLRNEQFF
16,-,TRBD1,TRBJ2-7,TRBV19,TGTGCCAGTAGTATGGGCCGGGACAGGGTATTATACGAGCAGTACTTC,CASSMGRDRVLYEQYF
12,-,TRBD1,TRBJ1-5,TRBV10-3,TGTGCCACGGGACAGGGGGATCAGCCCCAGCATTTT,CATGQGDQPQHF
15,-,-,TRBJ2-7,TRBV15,TGTGCCACCAGCAGAGAACGGGGGTTCCTATACGAGCAGTACTTC,CATSRERGFLYEQYF
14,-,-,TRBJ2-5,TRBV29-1,TGCAGCATCAGACGGGGGACGACACGAGAGACCCAGTACTTC,CSIRRGTTRETQYF
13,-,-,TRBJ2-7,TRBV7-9,TGTGCCAGCAGCTCCGGACGGGACTACGAGCAGTACTTC,CASSSGRDYEQYF
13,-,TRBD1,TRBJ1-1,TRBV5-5,TGTGCCGCCAATTCAGGGGGGAACACTGAAGCTTTCTTT,CAANSGGNTEAFF
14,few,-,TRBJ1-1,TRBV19,TGTGCCAGTAGTATTCGGCAGGGCGGCACTGAAGCTTTCTTT,CASSIRQGGTEAFF
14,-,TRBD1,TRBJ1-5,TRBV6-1,TGTGCCAGCAGACCTTGGGACAGTCATCAGCCCCAGCATTTT,CASRPWDSHQPQHF
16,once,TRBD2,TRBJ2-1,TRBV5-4,TGTGCCAGCAGCTGGGGACTAGCGGGGGGCTGGAATGAGCAGTTCTTC,CASSWGLAGGWNEQFF
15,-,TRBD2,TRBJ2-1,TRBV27,TGTGCCAGCAGTTTGGGACTAGCGGGTTACAATGAGCAGTTCTTC,CASSLGLAGYNEQFF
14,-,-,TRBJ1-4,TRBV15,TGTGCCACCAGCAGGGACAGCTCTAATGAAAAACTGTTTTTT,CATSRDSSNEKLFF
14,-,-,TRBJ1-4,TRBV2,TGTGCCAGCACAGCACAGGGTTTAGGTGAAAAACTGTTTTTT,CASTAQGLGEKLFF
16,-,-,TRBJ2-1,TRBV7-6,TGTGCCAGCAGCCCACGACTTAACTGGTATGGGAATGAGCAGTTCTTC,CASSPRLNWYGNEQFF
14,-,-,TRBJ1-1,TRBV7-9,TGTGCCAGCAGCTTATTTTCAGAGAACACTGAAGCTTTCTTT,CASSLFSENTEAFF
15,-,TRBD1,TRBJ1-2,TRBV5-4,TGTGCCAGCAGTCAGGGGGGACAGGGGTACTATGGCTACACCTTC,CASSQGGQGYYGYTF
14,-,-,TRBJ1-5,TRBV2,TGTGCCAGCAGTGGGGTTCGGGTTTTTGCGCCCCAGCATTTT,CASSGVRVFAPQHF
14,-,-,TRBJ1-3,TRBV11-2,TGTGCCAGCAGCTTAGATCTAAAAGGAAACACCATATATTTT,CASSLDLKGNTIYF
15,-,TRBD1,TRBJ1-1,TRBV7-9,TGTGCCAGCAGCTTAGAGGGGACAGGGTACACTGAAGCTTTCTTT,CASSLEGTGYTEAFF
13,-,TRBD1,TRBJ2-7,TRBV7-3,TGTGCCAGCAGCCGACAGGGATCCTACGAGCAGTACTTC,CASSRQGSYEQYF
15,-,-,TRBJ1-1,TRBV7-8,TGTGCCAGCAGCCTACGACAGGCGTTAGGCACTGAAGCTTTCTTT,CASSLRQALGTEAFF
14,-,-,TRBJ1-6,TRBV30,TGTGCCTGGGAGGACAGCTCCTATAATTCACCCCTCCACTTT,CAWEDSSYNSPLHF
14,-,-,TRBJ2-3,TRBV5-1,TGCGCCAGCAACAAGGGGGAGAACACAGATACGCAGTATTTT,CASNKGENTDTQYF
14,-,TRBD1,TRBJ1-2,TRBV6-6,TGTGCCAGCAGCCCCGATGAGACAGGGCAAGGCTACACCTTC,CASSPDETGQGYTF
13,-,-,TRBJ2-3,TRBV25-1,TGTGCCAGCGAGGGGGTTAGCACAGATACGCAGTATTTT,CASEGVSTDTQYF
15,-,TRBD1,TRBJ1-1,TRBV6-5,TGTGCCAGCAGGTACAACAGGGGGTATCGTACTGAAGCTTTCTTT,CASRYNRGYRTEAFF
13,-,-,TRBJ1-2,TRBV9,TGTGCCAGCAGCGAGGGACTCCGAGGGGGCTACACCTTC,CASSEGLRGGYTF